A selection of T cell receptor beta chains follows, all from one sample in a study of cytomegalovirus exposure and HLA in healthy donors. Sequencing used immunoSEQ multiplex PCR; TCRdb keeps in-frame clones, though not all of them. Counted here are about 37,000 clones, roughly 80% occurring once; the ten biggest clones make up 7.5% to 10%. The sequenced sample was PBMCs. These receptors came from a middle-aged woman in good health and CMV-seronegative. Both conserved end residues are part of each CDR3. D genes are given only for firm matches. Size is omitted from some rows. Given values are once, few, many or a class for expanded clones.

>TRBV5-8|TRBD1|.|TRBJ2-7
TGTGCCAGCAGCCCCGACAGGGAAGGTAAAGAGCAGTACTTC
CASSPDREGKEQYF
>TRBV19|TRBD1|.|TRBJ2-3
TGTGCCAGTAGTATAGATCAGGGGGCTAGCACAGATACGCAGTATTTT
CASSIDQGASTDTQYF
>TRBV5-5|.|once|TRBJ1-5
TGTGCCAGCAGCGCGTCTCGGGTTAGCAATCAGCCCCAGCATTTT
CASSASRVSNQPQHF
>TRBV28|TRBD1|.|TRBJ1-2
TGTGCCAGCAGTTCCCCACAGGGGAATAACACCTTC
CASSSPQGNNTF
>TRBV2|TRBD1|.|TRBJ2-1
TGTGCCAGCAACACCGGGACAGGGTGGAATGAGCAGTTCTTC
CASNTGTGWNEQFF
>TRBV19|.|.|TRBJ1-5
TGTGCCAGTAGTCCCATAGCGGTCCTGATGGGGCAGCCCCAGCATTTT
CASSPIAVLMGQPQHF
>TRBV9|TRBD1|.|TRBJ1-6
TGTGCCAGCACCCCCGGGACAGGGACTTTTTCCCTCCACTTT
CASTPGTGTFSLHF
>TRBV25-1|.|.|TRBJ2-1
TGTGCCAGCAGTGACCCCCGGGATATAGTGAATGAGCAGTTCTTC
CASSDPRDIVNEQFF
>TRBV7-2|.|.|TRBJ1-4
TGTGCCAGCAGCCCCGGGGGGGGAGACCATGAAAAACTGTTTTTT
CASSPGGGDHEKLFF
>TRBV2|TRBD1|.|TRBJ1-5
TGTGCCAGCAGCTACGGACAGGGGAGACGCAATCAGCCCCAGCATTTT
CASSYGQGRRNQPQHF
>TRBV4-3|TRBD2|.|TRBJ2-1
TGCGCCAGCAGCCAAGGAGGGACTAGCGGGGTAAATGAGCAGTTCTTC
CASSQGGTSGVNEQFF
>TRBV12-5|.|.|TRBJ2-1
TGTGCTAGTGCCTCGACTGGCTCCTACAATGAGCAGTTCTTC
CASASTGSYNEQFF
>TRBV18|.|.|TRBJ2-5
TGTGCCAGCTCACCAAGTTACAGGGAAGAGACCCAGTACTTC
CASSPSYREETQYF
>TRBV9|.|.|TRBJ2-3
TGTGCCAGCAGCCCGGGCCTCGGCGGGGATACGCAGTATTTT
CASSPGLGGDTQYF
>TRBV4-3|.|.|TRBJ1-6
TGCGCCAGCAGCCATAGTCCCCTGTTAACAGGGAAAGCAAATTCACCCCTCCACTTT
CASSHSPLLTGKANSPLHF
>TRBV6-1|.|.|TRBJ1-5
TGTGCCAGCAGTGAAAGGGACTACGCCAATCAGCCCCAGCATTTT
CASSERDYANQPQHF
>TRBV7-8|TRBD1|.|TRBJ2-3
TGTGCCAGCTTATCCTCGGGACAGCACACAGATACGCAGTATTTT
CASLSSGQHTDTQYF
>TRBV2|.|.|TRBJ2-3
TGTGCCAGCCGGACTAGCACAGATACGCAGTATTTT
CASRTSTDTQYF
>TRBV5-1|TRBD1|.|TRBJ1-1
TGCGCCAGCACGGGACAGGGGTACACTGAAGCTTTCTTT
CASTGQGYTEAFF
>TRBV18|TRBD2|few|TRBJ2-3
TGTGCCAGCTCTCAAGTAGCGGGGAGCACAGATACGCAGTATTTT
CASSQVAGSTDTQYF
>TRBV6-6|.|.|TRBJ1-1
TGTGCCAGCAGTTACCCAAAGGGCGGGGCCACTGAAGCTTTCTTT
CASSYPKGGATEAFF
>TRBV4-3|TRBD1|.|TRBJ2-7
TGCGCCAGCAGCCCCACACAGGGTGGGACAGGGGTTTACGAGCAGTACTTC
CASSPTQGGTGVYEQYF
>TRBV28|TRBD2|.|TRBJ2-3
TGTGCCAGCGGCATTAGCGGGGGAGCTAGCACAGATACGCAGTATTTT
CASGISGGASTDTQYF
>TRBV5-6|TRBD1|.|TRBJ1-1
TGTGCCAGCAGCTTCAGGACAGGGGGGACTGAAGCTTTCTTT
CASSFRTGGTEAFF
>TRBV6-6|.|once|TRBJ2-5
TGTGCCAGCAGTTACTCCTCGTCGGGGACCCAGTACTTC
CASSYSSSGTQYF
>TRBV4-3|.|.|TRBJ2-2
TGCGCCAGCAGCCAAGGTGCGGGTTCCGGGGAGCTGTTTTTT
CASSQGAGSGELFF
>TRBV11-2|.|.|TRBJ1-4
TGTGCCAGCAGCCGTGGACAGTTGAATGAAAAACTGTTTTTT
CASSRGQLNEKLFF
>TRBV15|.|.|TRBJ2-5
TGTGCCACCAGCAGAGATGGCGACGGAGGGTCCCAGTACTTC
CATSRDGDGGSQYF
>TRBV7-9|TRBD1|once|TRBJ1-4
TGTGCCAGCAGCCGAGGGACAGGGGGCATTAATGAAAAACTGTTTTTT
CASSRGTGGINEKLFF
>TRBV5-1|.|.|TRBJ1-6
TGCGCCAGCAGCCCCCAGGGGAAGCCACCCCTCCACTTT
CASSPQGKPPLHF
>TRBV19|.|.|TRBJ1-4
TGTGCCAGTAGTATAGTTGACTTCCGTCCGGGAAATGAAAAACTGTTTTTT
CASSIVDFRPGNEKLFF
>TRBV5-1|.|.|TRBJ1-2
TGCGCCAGCACTAAGGACAGTCTAACTATGGGCTACACCTTC
CASTKDSLTMGYTF
>TRBV5-1|.|once|TRBJ2-3
TGCGCCAGCAGCTTGGCTGGGCGGGGAAGCACAGATACGCAGTATTTT
CASSLAGRGSTDTQYF
>TRBV2|.|.|TRBJ1-4
TGTGCCAGCAGGGCAGGAATTAATGAAAAACTGTTTTTT
CASRAGINEKLFF
>TRBV28|TRBD1|.|TRBJ1-4
TGTGCCAGCAGTTCAGGGGGCTCTAATGAAAAACTGTTTTTT
CASSSGGSNEKLFF
>TRBV29-1|TRBD1|.|TRBJ2-6
TGCAGCGTCAGGGGGCAGGGTATGGGTGGGGCCAACGTCCTGACTTTC
CSVRGQGMGGANVLTF
>TRBV2|.|.|TRBJ1-1
TGTGCCAGCAGTGAAGCGCTTTACCAGAGAGGCGCTGAAGCTTTCTTT
CASSEALYQRGAEAFF
>TRBV27|TRBD1|.|TRBJ1-6
TGTGCCACCCGACAGGGGAATAATTCACCCCTCCACTTT
CATRQGNNSPLHF
>TRBV29-1|.|.|TRBJ2-5
TGCAGCGTTCTCACCGGGGAGACCCAGTACTTC
CSVLTGETQYF
>TRBV7-2|TRBD2|.|TRBJ2-1
TGTGCCAGCAGCTTAGGACTAGCAGGAAACAATGAGCAGTTCTTC
CASSLGLAGNNEQFF
>TRBV5-3|.|.|TRBJ2-3
TGTGCCAGAAGCGTGGAGGGGGTTGGCACAGATACGCAGTATTTT
CARSVEGVGTDTQYF
>TRBV5-6|.|.|TRBJ1-1
TGTGCCAGCAGCTTGTTTCAGGGAAATGAAGCTTTCTTT
CASSLFQGNEAFF
>TRBV6-6|.|.|TRBJ1-5
TGTGCCAGCACTCGGGTGGCGGGTCAGCCCCAGCATTTT
CASTRVAGQPQHF
>TRBV27|.|.|TRBJ2-1
TGTGCCAGCAGTTTATGGAAAGGGAGCTCCTACAATGAGCAGTTCTTC
CASSLWKGSSYNEQFF